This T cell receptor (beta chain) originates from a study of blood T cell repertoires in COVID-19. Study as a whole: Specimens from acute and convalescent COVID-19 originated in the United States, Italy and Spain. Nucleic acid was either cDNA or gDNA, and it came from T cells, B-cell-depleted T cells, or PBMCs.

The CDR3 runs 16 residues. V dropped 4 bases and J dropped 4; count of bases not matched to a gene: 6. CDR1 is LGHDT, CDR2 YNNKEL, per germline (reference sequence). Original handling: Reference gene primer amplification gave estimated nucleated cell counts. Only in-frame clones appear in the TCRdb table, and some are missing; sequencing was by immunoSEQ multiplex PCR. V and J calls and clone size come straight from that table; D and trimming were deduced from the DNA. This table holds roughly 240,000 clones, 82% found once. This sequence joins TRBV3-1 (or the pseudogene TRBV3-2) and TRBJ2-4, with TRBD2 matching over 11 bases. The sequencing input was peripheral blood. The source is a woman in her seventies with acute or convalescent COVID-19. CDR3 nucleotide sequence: TGTGCCAGCAGCCTGCCGGGACTAGCGGAAAAAAACATTCAGTACTTC. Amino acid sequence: CASSLPGLAEKNIQYF.